The 24 T cell receptor beta chains listed next were all sequenced from one sample in a study of T cell responses to AZD1222 COVID-19 vaccine. Measured with immunoSEQ multiplex PCR; TCRdb has only the in-frame clones, and not every one. This sample lists about 140,000 clones; its ten largest clones have about 2.3%. The sequenced sample consisted of peripheral blood. The receptors were sampled from an adult in good health.

This rearrangement joins TRBV6-5 to TRBJ1-2; D unresolved. The CDR3 covers 15 residues. Trimming stripped 2 bases from V and 6 bases from J, with 16 bases between. Germline V lookup: CDR1 MNHEY, CDR2 SVGAGI. The DNA for the CDR3 is TGTGCCAGCAGTTACCTCGGACGGAACATCGATGGCTACACCTTC. It specifies CASSYLGRNIDGYTF.

The chain is built from TRBV11-3 and TRBJ2-2; D not resolved. There are 13 residues in the CDR3. V lost 5 bases, J lost 11 bases, and 15 bases lay in between. The V gene's germline CDR1 is SGHNT and CDR2 YENEEA. DNA for the CDR3: TGTGCCAGCAGCCCCGGTATGGATAGAGAGCTGTTTTTT. It is translated as CASSPGMDRELFF.

The chain recombines TRBV30 with TRBJ1-1; no definite D call. The germline V gene encodes CDR1 GTSNPN and CDR2 SVGIG (reference sequence). The CDR3 is 13 amino acids. The ends were cut back, 5 bases at V and 2 bases at J, with 12 bases in the middle. The CDR3 nucleotides read TGTGCCTGGCGAGGGCATAGAAACACTGAAGCTTTCTTT. Translating gives CAWRGHRNTEAFF. The full variable domain, completed using reference TRBV30 and TRBJ1-1, is SQTIHQWPATLVQPVGSPLSLECTVEGTSNPNLYWYRQAAGRGLQLLFYSVGIGQISSEVPQNLSASRPQDRQFILSSKKLLLSDSGFYLCAWRGHRNTEAFFGQGTRLTVV.

The gene calls are TRBV3-1 (or the pseudogene TRBV3-2) and TRBJ2-1; 9 nucleotides match TRBD1. The CDR3 covers 15 residues. Germline V CDR1 and CDR2: LGHDT, YNNKEL (reference sequence). V was clipped by 2 bases and J by 8 bases; unmatched bases: 7. CDR3 sequence reads: CASSQSGTGRHEQFF. The CDR3 coding sequence is TGTGCCAGCAGCCAATCCGGGACAGGGAGACATGAGCAGTTCTTC.

This chain uses TRBV30 with TRBJ2-7; a weak D match, TRBD2 (5 bases). V was trimmed by 3 bases and J by 2 bases, leaving 11 bases between them. This CDR3 comprises 13 residues. CDR1 and CDR2 (germline): GTSNPN, SVGIG (reference sequence). CDR3: CAWSLDGAYEQYF. DNA of the CDR3: TGTGCCTGGAGCCTCGACGGGGCCTACGAGCAGTACTTC. Complete variable domain (other parts from reference TRBV30 and TRBJ2-7): SQTIHQWPATLVQPVGSPLSLECTVEGTSNPNLYWYRQAAGRGLQLLFYSVGIGQISSEVPQNLSASRPQDRQFILSSKKLLLSDSGFYLCAWSLDGAYEQYFGPGTRLTVT.

The rearrangement links TRBV27 to TRBJ2-2, with TRBD1 matching over 8 bases. V was pared by 4 bases and J by 0 bases, with 7 bases of the junction left unmatched. The CDR3 covers 17 residues. Germline values: CDR1 MNHEY, CDR2 SMNVEV (reference sequence). The DNA of the CDR3 is TGTGCCAGCAGTTCACGACAGGGGAGGACGAACACCGGGGAGCTGTTTTTT. Its translation: CASSSRQGRTNTGELFF.

The chain couples TRBV29-1 to TRBJ2-2, with TRBD1 matching over 7 bases. The V segment lost 7 bases and the J segment 4 bases; nucleotides outside the gene matches: 3. The CDR3 is 12 residues long. CDR1 and CDR2 from the germline V gene are SQVTM and ANQGSEA. The CDR3 nucleotides read TGCAGCGCCTGGGACAGCACCGGGGAGCTGTTTTTT. Residues: CSAWDSTGELFF.

The CDR3 DNA reads as TGTGCCAGTAGCCGGACCAGGGTGGGGGATTCACCCCTCCACTTT. It yields the protein CASSRTRVGDSPLHF. The gene calls are TRBV19 and TRBJ1-6; possibly TRBD1 for D (5 bases). The germline V gene has CDR1 LNHDA and CDR2 SQIVND (reference sequence). The CDR3 has 15 residues. Trimming took off 6 bases at V and 8 bases at J, with 17 bases between the two ends.

This sequence joins TRBV5-5 and TRBJ1-2; the D gene is possibly TRBD1 (6 bases). The germline CDR1 and CDR2 sequences are SGHKS and YYEKEE (reference sequence). CDR3 size: 15 residues. The V gene lost 3 bases and the J gene lost 4 bases, with 16 bases spanning the gap. The DNA for the CDR3 is TGTGCCAGCAGCTCTGGAGGGGGTAAAGCCTATGGCTACACCTTC. Amino acid sequence: CASSSGGGKAYGYTF.

In nucleotides, the CDR3 is TGTGCCAGCAGCCAAGAGCAGGACCCGCCGAATTCACCCCTCCACTTT. This codes for CASSQEQDPPNSPLHF. The J gene is TRBJ1-6, the V gene TRBV5-5, with D hard to call. V gave up 4 bases and J gave up 7 bases, with 18 bases separating them. In germline, CDR1 is SGHKS, CDR2 YYEKEE (reference sequence). The length of the CDR3 is 16 residues. The entire variable domain, with the rest obtained from reference TRBV5-5 and TRBJ1-6, is as follows: DAGVTQSPTHLIKTRGQQVTLRCSPISGHKSVSWYQQVLGQGPQFIFQYYEKEERGRGNFPDRFSARQFPNYSSELNVNALLLGDSALYLCASSQEQDPPNSPLHFGNGTRLTVT.

The J gene is TRBJ1-1, the V gene TRBV9; D unresolved. Germline assignment: CDR1 SGDLS and CDR2 YYNGEE. The CDR3 is made up of 13 amino acids. Trimming took 0 bases from V and 0 from J, leaving 3 bases between them. The chain's CDR3 is CASSVVVNTEAFF. DNA for the CDR3: TGTGCCAGCAGCGTAGTAGTGAACACTGAAGCTTTCTTT.

This rearrangement joins TRBV21-1 to TRBJ1-2. TRBV21-1 is listed as a pseudogene. The CDR3 is 19 amino acids. In DNA, the CDR3 is TGTGCCAGCAGCAAACTTCGCCCTGGAGGCAGAAGGAGATTTTATGGCTACACCTTC. Translating gives CASSKLRPGGRRRFYGYTF.

This chain connects TRBV7-2 to TRBJ2-1; TRBD2 matches at 14 bases. Germline CDR1 SGHTA, CDR2 FQGNSA. The CDR3 runs to 18 residues. The V and J ends lost 3 bases and 8 bases, in that order; junction bases with no gene match: 12. The CDR3 DNA reads TGTGCCAGCAGCTTCTTCGGACTAGCGGGGGGCCCTCCGGATGAGCAGTTCTTC. Amino acids: CASSFFGLAGGPPDEQFF.

The chain recombines TRBV7-2 with TRBJ1-2; perhaps TRBD1 as D (5 bases). The germline V gene has CDR1 SGHTA and CDR2 FQGNSA. The V and J ends lost 4 bases and 10 bases respectively, with 22 bases between them. The CDR3 consists of 15 residues. CDR3 nucleotides: TGTGCCAGCAGCTCGGACTCCGGGGCAGGGCAAACCTACACCTTC. As protein: CASSSDSGAGQTYTF.

The chain combines TRBV7-6 with TRBJ2-1; 8 nucleotides align to TRBD2. The length of the CDR3 is 15 residues. The J segment lost 2 bases and the V segment lost 5 bases, leaving 5 bases of the junction unmatched. Germline V gene data show CDR1 as SGHVS and CDR2 as FNYEAQ. CDR3 amino acids: CASSLSGAAYNEQFF. The DNA of the CDR3 is TGTGCCAGCAGCCTTAGCGGGGCCGCCTACAATGAGCAGTTCTTC.

The rearrangement links TRBV7-9 to TRBJ1-4; the D gene is possibly TRBD1 (5 bases). Germline loops: CDR1 SEHNR, CDR2 FQNEAQ (reference sequence). The V gene lost 3 bases and the J gene lost 2 bases, with 7 bases spanning the gap. The CDR3 is made up of 14 amino acids. This CDR3 reads CASSFRQTNEKLFF. CDR3 bases: TGTGCCAGCAGCTTCCGACAGACTAATGAAAAACTGTTTTTT.

The gene calls are TRBV3-1 (or the pseudogene TRBV3-2) and TRBJ1-1; 8 nucleotides line up with TRBD1. With 4 bases clipped from V and 5 bases from J, the junction kept 9 bases outside the gene matches. Germline V lookup: CDR1 LGHDT, CDR2 YNNKEL (reference sequence). This CDR3 has 15 residues. As DNA, the CDR3 is TGTGCCAGCAGCCCCCGGGTCAGGGGGCGGACTGAAGCTTTCTTT. Residues: CASSPRVRGRTEAFF.

The CDR3 spells CASSQDPQPDTGELFF. CDR3 bases: TGCGCCAGCAGCCAAGATCCTCAACCCGACACCGGGGAGCTGTTTTTT. This chain connects TRBV4-3 to TRBJ2-2; no clear D. The CDR3 is 16 amino acids. V was clipped by 0 bases and J by 3 bases, with 11 bases between them. CDR1 LGHNA and CDR2 YSLEER come from the germline V gene.

The chain combines TRBV3-1 (or the pseudogene TRBV3-2) with TRBJ2-1; D possibly corresponds to TRBD1 (6 bases). Germline V gene lookup returns CDR1 LGHDT and CDR2 YNNKEL (reference sequence). The CDR3 has 16 amino acids. The V gene lost 0 bases and the J gene lost 4 bases, with 13 bases spanning the gap. The CDR3 DNA reads as TGTGCCAGCAGCCAAGAGCCTAGCCAGGGGTACAATGAGCAGTTCTTC. Translated, it gives CASSQEPSQGYNEQFF.

V usage is TRBV7-9 and J usage is TRBJ1-1; D is unresolved. CDR1 and CDR2 (germline): SEHNR, FQNEAQ (reference sequence). V lost 5 bases, J lost 1 base, and 14 bases lay in between. The CDR3 runs 15 residues. The CDR3: CASSTTTVTNTEAFF. DNA for the CDR3: TGTGCCAGCAGCACAACGACGGTAACGAACACTGAAGCTTTCTTT.

The chain uses TRBV5-1 and TRBJ1-4; 9 positions agree with TRBD1. CDR3 length: 18 amino acids. With 6 bases clipped from V and 3 bases from J, the junction kept 15 bases outside the gene matches. Germline V CDR1 and CDR2: SGHRS, YFSETQ. As DNA, the CDR3 is TGCGCCAGCACCCGGACAGGGGATTCCGACGCGGCTAATGAAAAACTGTTTTTT. Protein sequence: CASTRTGDSDAANEKLFF.

The chain joins TRBV5-4 to TRBJ2-7, with D perhaps TRBD1 (7 bases). The V and J ends lost 0 bases and 1 base respectively, with 11 bases between them. This CDR3 is 15 amino acids long. CDR1 is SGHNT, CDR2 YYREEE, per germline (reference sequence). CDR3 residues: CASSLEAGGSYEQYF. The CDR3 DNA is TGTGCCAGCAGCTTGGAGGCAGGGGGGTCCTACGAGCAGTACTTC.

The J gene is TRBJ2-1, the V gene TRBV2; possible D gene TRBD2, 6 bases. The germline gives CDR1 SNHLY, CDR2 FYNNEI. The CDR3 contains 13 residues. The V end was cut by 8 bases, the J end by 2 bases, with 10 bases between. CDR3 loop: CASGGGAYNEQFF. CDR3 DNA sequence: TGTGCCAGCGGGGGAGGCGCCTACAATGAGCAGTTCTTC.

This chain uses TRBV5-6 with TRBJ1-4, with TRBD1 matching 8 bases. The CDR3 sequence is 15 residues long. V shed 2 bases, J shed 7 bases, and the junction held 7 bases outside the gene matches. Germline-derived CDR1 and CDR2 are SGHDT and YYEEEE. CDR3 coding DNA: TGTGCCAGCAGCTTAATGGGCCAGGGGGCTGAAAAACTGTTTTTT. Protein: CASSLMGQGAEKLFF.